Listed here are 2 T cell receptor beta chains from one sample, sequenced in a study of blood T cell repertoires in COVID-19 (dated by TCRdb to the early 2020s). The library relied on the immunoSEQ multiplex PCR assay. TCRdb took over this immuneACCESS table, retaining in-frame rearrangements with V and J assigned. Such tables are incomplete; in checked studies, under half of the missing clones stem from an unresolved V gene, and the remainder is unexplained. The sample includes about 130,000 clones, with roughly nine tenths observed a single time. Roughly 4.5% of the sample comes from the top ten. What was sequenced was peripheral blood. These receptor sequences come from a man aged 55-75 years with COVID-19, enrolled during active disease.

There are a few counts of this clone. The CDR3: CASSTRDSNEKLFF. CDR3 DNA sequence: TGTGCCAGTAGTACTCGGGACAGTAATGAAAAACTGTTTTTT. The chain employs TRBV19 and TRBJ1-4, with 7 bases fitting TRBD1. J gave up 4 bases and V 4 bases, and 3 bases lay outside the gene matches. This CDR3 comprises 14 residues. Germline CDR1 LNHDA, CDR2 SQIVND (reference sequence).

The chain carries TRBV4-2 and TRBJ2-6; tentative D call: TRBD1 (5 bases). The length of the CDR3 is 18 residues. Germline-derived CDR1 and CDR2 are LGHNA and YNFKEQ. V lost 1 base to trimming and J lost 1 base, with 14 bases between them. CDR3 DNA sequence: TGTGCCAGCAGCCAAGCGCAGGGAAGAGGATCTGGGGCCAACGTCCTGACTTTC. It yields the protein CASSQAQGRGSGANVLTF.